This is a list of T cell receptor beta chains from one sample in a study of identical twins. TCRdb re-derived calls from the 5' RACE reads in MiXCR, one entry per CDR3 protein. In the table there are 1.5 million to 2 million distinct CDR3 sequences, around a third of which are singletons. Material for sequencing was cord blood. Receptors were obtained from a newborn girl in good health. The CDR3 runs from the conserved cysteine through the conserved F or W. The D gene is left open where the match is weak. Some rows have no size entry. The others give once, few or many, or a class for an expanded clone.

>TRBD1|TRBJ2-4|TRBV19|15|NA
CASSTGQGSKLIQYF
TGTGCCAGTAGTACCGGACAGGGTAGTAAACTCATTCAGTACTTC
>NA|TRBJ2-3|TRBV27|15|NA
CASSLSRLRTDTQYF
TGTGCCAGCAGTTTATCGAGACTACGCACAGATACGCAGTATTTT
>NA|TRBJ2-5|TRBV7-2|16|few
CASSLGRGAGQETQYF
TGTGCCAGCAGCTTAGGCCGGGGGGCGGGGCAAGAGACCCAGTACTTC
>TRBD1|TRBJ2-7|TRBV7-9|15|NA
CASSFGQGASNEQYF
TGTGCCAGCAGCTTCGGACAGGGAGCTTCAAACGAGCAGTACTTC
>NA|TRBJ2-1|TRBV10-3|12|NA
CAIGLGSYEQFF
TGTGCCATCGGTTTGGGCTCCTACGAGCAGTTCTTC
>NA|TRBJ2-3|TRBV2|15|NA
CASSDGVSLTDTQYF
TGTGCCAGCAGTGATGGAGTCAGCCTCACAGATACGCAGTATTTT
>NA|TRBJ2-3|TRBV4-1|16|many
CASSQTSPLVRDTQYF
TGCGCCAGCAGCCAGACGTCCCCGCTAGTCAGAGATACGCAGTATTTT
>TRBD2|TRBJ2-3|TRBV20-1|14|NA
CSTSAGGGWDTQYF
TGCAGTACGAGCGCGGGGGGCGGTTGGGATACGCAGTATTTT
>TRBD2|TRBJ2-1|TRBV11-3|14|once
CASSLTSGSKEQFF
TGTGCCAGCAGCTTGACTAGCGGGAGCAAGGAGCAGTTCTTC
>NA|TRBJ2-7|TRBV21-1|15|NA
CASSKHREISYEQYF
TGTGCCAGCAGCAAACACAGGGAAATCTCCTACGAGCAGTACTTC
>NA|TRBJ1-5|TRBV4-1|15|few
CASSPGVLSNQPQHF
TGCGCCAGCAGCCCCGGAGTACTTAGCAATCAGCCCCAGCATTTT
>NA|TRBJ2-3|TRBV12-3/TRBV12-4|13|NA
CASSGTSTDTEYF
TGTGCCAGCAGTGGGACGAGCACAGATACGGAGTATTTT
>NA|TRBJ2-7|TRBV3-1|15|few
CASSQDRGFGYEQYF
TGTGCCAGCAGCCAAGATCGGGGTTTTGGCTACGAGCAGTACTTC
>NA|TRBJ1-1|TRBV5-1|16|NA
CASSPLPGAGNTEAFF
TGCGCCAGCAGCCCTCTACCCGGGGCGGGGAACACTGAAGCTTTCTTT
>NA|TRBJ2-5|TRBV2|10|NA
CASSTGMQYF
TGTGCCAGCAGTACCGGGATGCAGTACTTC
>TRBD1|TRBJ2-2|TRBV9|17|NA
CASSPRTGRGNTGELFF
TGTGCCAGCAGCCCGAGGACAGGGCGGGGAAACACCGGGGAGCTGTTTTTT
>NA|TRBJ1-4|TRBV6-1|13|NA
CASWTRVDEKLFF
TGTGCCAGCTGGACGCGGGTAGACGAAAAACTGTTTTTT
>TRBD2|TRBJ2-5|TRBV7-2|15|few
CASSLAGLVIETQYF
TGTGCCAGCAGCTTAGCGGGACTAGTAATAGAGACCCAGTACTTC
>NA|TRBJ2-7|TRBV25-1|16|few
CASSESGTDLTYEQYF
TGTGCCAGCAGTGAATCGGGGACTGATCTTACCTACGAGCAGTACTTC
>NA|TRBJ2-5|TRBV3-1|14|NA
CASSPRMYQETQYF
TGTGCCAGCAGCCCCCGGATGTACCAAGAGACCCAGTACTTC
>NA|TRBJ2-3|TRBV10-3|13|many
CAIKAPGTDTQYF
TGTGCCATCAAGGCCCCTGGCACAGATACGCAGTATTTT
>NA|TRBJ2-1|TRBV6-5|13|few
CASSYFAGNEQFF
TGTGCCAGCAGTTACTTTGCGGGGAATGAGCAGTTCTTC
>NA|TRBJ2-1|TRBV11-2|15|few
CASSLTGNSYNEQFF
TGTGCCAGCAGCTTAACCGGGAACTCCTACAATGAGCAGTTCTTC
>NA|TRBJ2-7|TRBV9|13|NA
CASSVGAIHEQYF
TGTGCCAGCAGCGTAGGAGCGATCCACGAGCAGTACTTC
>NA|TRBJ2-7|TRBV10-2|13|few
CASTGPLGYEQYF
TGCGCCAGCACAGGGCCTTTGGGGTACGAGCAGTACTTC
>TRBD1|TRBJ1-1|TRBV7-2|14|once
CASSLTGMSTEAFF
TGTGCCAGCAGCCTGACAGGGATGAGCACTGAAGCTTTCTTT
>TRBD1|TRBJ1-5|TRBV10-3|15|NA
CAISEPTGGNQPQHF
TGTGCCATCAGTGAGCCTACAGGGGGTAATCAGCCCCAGCATTTT
>NA|TRBJ1-1|TRBV2|14|few
CASSTRATNTEAFF
TGTGCCAGCAGTACCCGGGCCACCAACACTGAAGCTTTCTTT
>TRBD2|TRBJ2-1|TRBV2|17|NA
CASIGLAGESGYNEQFF
TGTGCCAGCATAGGACTAGCGGGAGAGTCGGGCTACAATGAGCAGTTCTTC
>NA|TRBJ2-2|TRBV10-1|16|few
CASSEFRGWNTGELFF
TGCGCCAGCAGTGAGTTCCGTGGGTGGAACACCGGGGAGCTGTTTTTT
>TRBD2|TRBJ2-3|TRBV20-1|12|NA
CSARRLAGGKYF
TGCAGTGCTAGACGACTAGCGGGAGGGAAGTATTTT
>NA|TRBJ2-7|TRBV20-1|13|NA
CSAGVGPPYEQYF
TGCAGTGCTGGGGTGGGGCCCCCCTACGAGCAGTACTTC
>TRBD2|TRBJ2-1|TRBV28|15|few
CASRLLADSYNEQFF
TGTGCCAGCAGACTCCTAGCGGACTCCTACAATGAGCAGTTCTTC
>TRBD1|TRBJ1-2|TRBV7-2|15|NA
CASSRRQGKNYGYTF
TGTGCCAGCAGCCGCCGACAGGGGAAGAACTATGGCTACACCTTC
>TRBD2|TRBJ2-1|TRBV25-1|17|few
CASSDRPSGGLGNEQFF
TGTGCCAGCAGTGACAGACCCTCGGGGGGGTTGGGCAATGAGCAGTTCTTC
>TRBD1|TRBJ1-6|TRBV2|15|NA
CASNRRGLNNSPLHF
TGTGCCAGCAACCGGAGGGGGCTAAATAATTCACCCCTCCACTTT